Sequencing of this T cell receptor (beta chain) was carried out in a study of identical twins (dated by TCRdb to about 2016). Study-wide context: To test whether fetal clonotypes persist, this study deep-sequenced TCR alpha and beta repertoires from monozygotic twins, from unrelated adults of various ages, and from cord blood. To rule out contamination, the twin experiments were replicated at different times with different library preparation protocols.

In this sample, this clonotype turned up many times. Its antigen is not yet known. Within one base of it there is no much larger clone, and no base qualities were kept. The library was generated by 5' RACE. TCRdb shows the sequencer as Illumina HiSeq 2000. Template switching added a universal primer binding site, and the final cDNA carried a unique molecular identifier that allowed TCR cDNA molecules to be counted accurately. Specific primers in the conserved constant-segment region were used to synthesize first-strand cDNA for TCR alpha and beta chains. To control for contamination, each cDNA library was double barcoded with a SMART-Mk sample barcode plus Illumina barcodes. TruSeq adapter sequences along with Illumina sample barcodes were introduced in two successive PCR steps. TCR alpha and beta cDNA libraries were sequenced on the Illumina HiSeq platform with custom primers. In the authors' own workflow: Raw reads were processed with MiGEC to extract unique molecular identifiers, and MiXCR was used to determine CDR3 positions. For each individual, recombination models were inferred using an EM algorithm with the repgenHMM and IGoR tools. Shared clonotypes were analyzed with the tcR package in R, and sharing was normalized by the product of cloneset sizes. Out-of-frame nonproductive sequences were analyzed to study raw recombination free of thymic and clonal selection effects. TCRdb took the public reads, trimmed them with fastp at Q25, ran MiXCR for clone calling and kept in-frame beta chains. Records with the same CDR3 protein are collapsed into one entry carrying the most frequent genes and DNA. The V and J calls reflect TCRdb's pipeline rather than the authors' work. This sample gives approximately 590,000 distinct CDR3 sequences in total; just under 10% of them show up just once. Clones ranked in the top ten supply 3% of the sample.

Points the paper makes about the study in general: Excess twin sharing in beta out-of-frame sequences was weaker because fewer shared sequences lowered the signal-to-noise ratio. Compared with coincidental sharing between unrelated individuals, out-of-frame TCR alpha sequences shared between twins had an excess of sequences with low generation probability. Abundant cord blood beta clonotypes carried fewer insertions; young adult naive repertoires showed a weaker similar trend, while memory repertoires showed none. Conclusions relied on cross-sectional statistical analysis, since the same donors could not be followed over many years. Zero-insertion analyses could be partly confounded by invariant T cells such as MAIT and iNKT, though diverse VJ usage argued against such confounding for most clonotypes. In monozygotic twins, out-of-frame TCR alpha sharing was systematically underestimated by recombination models, although the models agreed with sharing between unrelated individuals.

The germline V gene (reference sequence) gives CDR1 as SEHNR and CDR2 as FQNEAQ. The junction carries 9 bases between V and J, which are trimmed by 4 bases and 8 bases respectively. From cysteine to phenylalanine, the CDR3 is 12 amino acids long. Just CDR3 DNA is preserved here, 36 bases in frame from base 1. Every donor was a healthy Caucasian. The twin cohort comprised three pairs of female monozygotic twins, all aged about 18 to 29 years. Peripheral blood mononuclear cells were the source from which RNA for the TCR libraries was isolated. The sample also formed part of further work on yellow fever vaccine responses in identical twins. The second paper further reports: According to the authors, the vaccine-induced T cell response in identical twins seemed to be partly convergent and partly specific to each individual. In identical twins, the study followed T cell clones that responded to the vaccine with precision.

The V gene is TRBV7-9 and the J gene is TRBJ2-1; D gene: possibly TRBD1, on 5 matching bases. Material for sequencing was PBMCs. The sequence came from a woman aged 18-29 years in good health. The DNA sequence is TGTGCCAGCAGCTCCACAGGAGATGAGCAGTTCTTC. It encodes CASSSTGDEQFF.